This T cell receptor beta chain is from a study of identical twins. General study results and limits: Out-of-frame alpha sequences common to twins exhibited an excess of low generation probability.

There are a few counts of this clonotype. What it binds is unknown. TCRdb reanalysed the 5' RACE reads using MiXCR and keeps one entry per CDR3 protein. The sample carries 600,000 to 850,000 distinct CDR3 sequences, about 20% recorded once. In addition, the sample was reused for a study of T cells expressing NK-cell markers. That paper adds: The CD3+CD56-NKG2C+ fraction was also led by these clonotypes in a handful of donors.

Sequencing used PBMCs. The receptor's source is a woman aged 18-30 years in good health.

CDR3: CASSLGFREKLFF. CDR3 coding DNA: TGTGCCAGCAGCTTGGGTTTCAGGGAAAAACTGTTTTTT. The genes are TRBV5-6 and TRBJ1-4; no firm D call. The CDR3 is 13 amino acids. Trimming removed 0 bases from V and 8 bases from J, with 8 bases in between. The germline V gene has CDR1 SGHDT and CDR2 YYEEEE.